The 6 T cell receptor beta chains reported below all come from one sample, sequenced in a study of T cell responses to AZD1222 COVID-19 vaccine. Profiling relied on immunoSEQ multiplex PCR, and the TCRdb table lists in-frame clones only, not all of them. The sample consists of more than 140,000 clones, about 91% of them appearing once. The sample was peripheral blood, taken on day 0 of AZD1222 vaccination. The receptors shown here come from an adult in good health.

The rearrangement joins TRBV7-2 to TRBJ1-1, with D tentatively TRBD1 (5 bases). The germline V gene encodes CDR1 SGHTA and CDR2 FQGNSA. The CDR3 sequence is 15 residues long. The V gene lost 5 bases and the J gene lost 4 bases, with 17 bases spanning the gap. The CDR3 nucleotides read TGTGCCAGCAGCATCCTTCCAGGGCGCGGCACTGAAGCTTTCTTT. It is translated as CASSILPGRGTEAFF.

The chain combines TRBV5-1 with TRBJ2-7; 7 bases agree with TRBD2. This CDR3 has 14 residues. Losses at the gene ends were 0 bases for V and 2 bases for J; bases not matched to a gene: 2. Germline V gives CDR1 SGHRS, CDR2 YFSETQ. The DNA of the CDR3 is TGCGCCAGCAGCTTGGAAGCGGGAACCTACGAGCAGTACTTC. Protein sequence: CASSLEAGTYEQYF.

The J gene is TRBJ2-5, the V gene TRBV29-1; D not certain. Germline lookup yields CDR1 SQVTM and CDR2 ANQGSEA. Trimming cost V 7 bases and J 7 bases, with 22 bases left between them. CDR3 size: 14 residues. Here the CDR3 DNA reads TGCAGCGCCGCCCGAGGTCTATCCGAGGCGACCCAGTACTTC. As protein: CSAARGLSEATQYF.

CDR3 sequence: CASAQTRNTEAFF. CDR3 nucleotides: TGTGCCAGCGCCCAGACGCGGAACACTGAAGCTTTCTTT. The chain recombines TRBV7-2 with TRBJ1-1; D ambiguous. The CDR3 has 13 residues. The V end lost 8 bases, the J end lost 1 base, and 11 bases lay between the germline ends. Germline-derived CDR1 and CDR2 are SGHTA and FQGNSA.

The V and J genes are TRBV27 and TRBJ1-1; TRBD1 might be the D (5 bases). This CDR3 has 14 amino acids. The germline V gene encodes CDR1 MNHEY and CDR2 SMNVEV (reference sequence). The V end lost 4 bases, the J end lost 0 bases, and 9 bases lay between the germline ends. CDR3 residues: CASSYGGLNTEAFF. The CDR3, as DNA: TGTGCCAGCAGTTACGGGGGGTTGAACACTGAAGCTTTCTTT.

CDR3 sequence (DNA): TGTGCCAGCAGTTACTCGGCGGGATCTTTTGAAGCTTTCTTT. This codes for CASSYSAGSFEAFF. The chain carries TRBV6-2 or TRBV6-3 and TRBJ1-1, with unresolved D. Germline CDR1 MNHEY, CDR2 SVGEGT. Between the trimmed V and J ends, which lost 0 bases and 7 bases, there was a span of 12 bases. The CDR3 sequence is 14 residues long.